This entry lists 11 T cell receptor beta chains sequenced from one sample in a study of metastatic and nonmetastatic thyroid tumors (dated by TCRdb to 2018 to 2021). Library creation used PCR. Data came from an Illumina HiSeq 4000. TCRdb reprocessing: public reads trimmed at Q25 with fastp, clones called with MiXCR, in-frame beta chains kept. This sample is represented by 10,000 to 12,000 clones; roughly two fifths of them were singletons. The leading ten clones occupy roughly a sixth of the sample. Before undergoing thyroid surgery, none of the patients had been given any kind of treatment. Sequencing input: tumor tissue. These receptors originate from a female donor with papillary thyroid cancer or a benign thyroid nodule (not recorded which). Some clones in this sample may be carry-over from other donors' samples.

The V gene is TRBV5-3, the J gene TRBJ1-2; D unresolved. TRBV5-3 carries the ORF label, with uncertain function. V lost 10 bases and J lost 0, with 19 bases in between. The CDR3 has 15 amino acids. CDR3 in amino acids: CAAAESAGPNYGYTF. CDR3 nucleotide sequence: TGTGCCGCCGCCGAGTCGGCAGGTCCTAACTATGGCTACACCTTC.

A few counts support this clone. This sequence joins TRBV10-2 and TRBJ2-3; TRBD1 or TRBD2 may be the D gene (5 bases each). The germline V gene encodes CDR1 WSHSY and CDR2 SAAADI. The germline V and J ends were trimmed by 2 bases and 3 bases, with 9 bases remaining between them. This CDR3 comprises 14 residues. This chain's CDR3 is CASSERWGTDTQYF. The DNA of the CDR3 is TGCGCCAGCAGTGAGAGGTGGGGGACAGATACGCAGTATTTT.

CDR3 nucleotide sequence: TGCAGTGCTTCAGCAGGGACAGACTATGGCTACACCTTC. Its translation is CSASAGTDYGYTF. V gene TRBV20-1 combines with J gene TRBJ1-2; 7 bases align to TRBD1. Per the germline V gene, CDR1 is DFQATT and CDR2 is SNEGSKA (reference sequence). This CDR3 contains 13 residues. J gave up 3 bases and V 5 bases, and 6 bases lay outside the gene matches.

The chain is built from TRBV11-2 and TRBJ1-5; 7 bases map to TRBD1. Germline CDR1 reads SGHAT; CDR2 reads FQNNGV. Losses at the gene ends were 5 bases for V and 5 bases for J; bases not matched to a gene: 3. The CDR3 is 13 residues long. DNA of the CDR3: TGTGCCAGCAGCGCGGACAGGCATCAGCCCCAGCATTTT. Protein sequence: CASSADRHQPQHF.

J is TRBJ2-7 and V is TRBV20-1; no reliable D call. V lost 2 bases to trimming and J lost 0 bases, with 5 bases between them. The CDR3 contains 12 residues. Looked up from germline, CDR1 is DFQATT and CDR2 is SNEGSKA (reference sequence). The CDR3 loop reads CSARLASYEQYF. CDR3 sequence (DNA): TGCAGTGCTAGACTCGCCTCCTACGAGCAGTACTTC.

This clone has more than one count but fewer than ten. This chain links TRBV27 with TRBJ2-1; D may be TRBD1 (7 bases). CDR1 is MNHEY, CDR2 SMNVEV, per germline (reference sequence). The CDR3 loop spans 14 amino acids. Trimming left V 5 bases short and J 7 bases short, with 15 bases between. The CDR3, as DNA: TGTGCCAGCAGTCCCGGGGCAGGGGGGAATGAGCAGTTCTTC. It is translated as CASSPGAGGNEQFF.

By its share, this clone is medium-sized. This sequence joins TRBV7-2 and TRBJ2-7; tentative D call: TRBD1 (6 bases). Germline V gene sequence: CDR1 SGHTA, CDR2 FQGNSA. Trimming took 5 bases from V and 2 from J, leaving 13 bases between them. This CDR3 region has 14 residues. CDR3 nucleotides: TGTGCCAGCAGCCCGACAGGATCCCCCTACGAGCAGTACTTC. The encoded protein is CASSPTGSPYEQYF.

This clone occurred a few times. The J gene is TRBJ2-1, the V gene TRBV24-1; D is ambiguous. This CDR3 has 11 residues. Deletions cut 10 bases from V and 6 bases from J, with 9 bases between. Germline CDR1 is KGHDR and CDR2 is SFDVKD. The CDR3 DNA sequence: TGTGCCACAATGGGTAGCAATGAGCAGTTCTTC. Translation: CATMGSNEQFF.

In its sample, this clone was seen once. This sequence joins TRBV7-3 and TRBJ2-1, with D unclear. Germline CDR1 and CDR2: SGHTA and FQGTGA. The CDR3 contains 16 residues. V lost 2 bases and J lost 0, with 11 bases in between. The CDR3 sequence: CASSLYGSSSYNEQFF. Written as DNA, the CDR3 is TGTGCCAGCAGCTTATACGGGTCGAGCTCCTACAATGAGCAGTTCTTC. Together with reference TRBV7-3 and TRBJ2-1, the CDR3 gives the full variable domain: GAGVSQTPSNKVTEKGKYVELRCDPISGHTALYWYRQSLGQGPEFLIYFQGTGAADDSGLPNDRFFAVRPEGSVSTLKIQRTERGDSAVYLCASSLYGSSSYNEQFFGPGTRLTVL.

The chain couples TRBV14 to TRBJ2-3; 7 nucleotides match TRBD2. The length of the CDR3 is 17 residues. J lost 2 bases, V lost 0 bases, and 8 bases had no gene match. Germline CDR1 and CDR2: SGHDN and FVKESK. The CDR3 DNA sequence: TGTGCCAGCAGCCAAGAAAGGGCTAGCGGCATCACAGATACGCAGTATTTT. Translating gives CASSQERASGITDTQYF. The whole variable domain, remainder taken from reference TRBV14 and TRBJ2-3, is EAGVTQFPSHSVIEKGQTVTLRCDPISGHDNLYWYRRVMGKEIKFLLHFVKESKQDESGMPNNRFLAERTGGTYSTLKVQPAELEDSGVYFCASSQERASGITDTQYFGPGTRLTVL.

The V gene is TRBV7-9, the J gene TRBJ1-2, with D possibly matching TRBD1 (5 bases). This CDR3 is 14 amino acids long. Looked up from germline, CDR1 is SEHNR and CDR2 is FQNEAQ (reference sequence). V lost 0 bases, J lost 6 bases, and 11 bases lay in between. The CDR3 nucleotides are TGTGCCAGCAGCTTAGCGGGGCCAAGGCATGGCTACACCTTC. Residues: CASSLAGPRHGYTF.